Given below is one T cell receptor beta chain in context. Its antigen is still unknown. Base qualities are not at hand, and no much larger clone is one base apart. The sample is drawn from a study of graft-versus-host responses after intestinal transplantation (dated by TCRdb to about 2021). For the wider study: The transplants that recipients received were multivisceral, liver-intestinal, or isolated intestinal. Donor T cell macrochimerism was defined as a peak of at least 4% donor T cells among recipient peripheral blood mononuclear cells. Anti-thymocyte globulin induction was given to all recipients, followed by maintenance tacrolimus and steroids for two to four years. Rather than going through the commercial service, samples from three later patients were sequenced in-house on an Illumina MiSeq and processed with MiXCR. A cohort of 24 intestinal transplant recipients, including one retransplant, was enrolled, and a few patients lacking pretransplant specimens were excluded. Alloreactive clones were identified by sequencing pre-transplant mixed lymphocyte reaction products and comparing them with unstimulated pre-transplant donor and recipient T cells. Graft-versus-host and host-versus-graft alloreactive T cell clones were tracked in the graft, circulation and bone marrow after intestinal transplantation using bulk TCR-beta CDR3 sequencing.

Library method: the immunoSEQ multiplex PCR assay. Adaptive Biotechnologies carried out high-throughput TCR-beta CDR3 sequencing of genomic DNA for most patients. In the paper's pipeline: TCR sequencing data for over 15 patients were retrieved from Adaptive's ImmunoSEQ software; three other patients were processed with MiXCR and VDJtools. CDR3 nucleotide sequences shared between donor and recipient were removed because their origin could not be assigned. To count as alloreactive, a clone needed at least 2-fold expansion over unstimulated cells and a minimum CFSE-low frequency of 0.002% (template counts) or 0.001% (read counts). Mappable clones were those detected in sequenced pre-transplant spleen, lymph node, or MLR CFSE-low populations of the donor or recipient. The cumulative frequency of alloreactive clones was calculated as a percentage of all sequences, weighted by copy number. The source is immuneACCESS, and TCRdb retained only in-frame sequences with V and J called. Part of the clones is not carried over; for the studies checked, unresolved V genes explain less than half of this, and the remainder is unexplained. Clonal size and the V and J genes are those of that table, whereas D and trimming came from the DNA. Recorded for this sample are over 45,000 clones; approximately 92% of them occurred a single time. Together, the top ten hold about 5.5% of the sample.

The paper's findings and limits, for the study overall: Early after transplant, peak levels of circulating GvH clones were associated with declines in HvG clones. In the allografts of patients with donor T cell macrochimerism, GvH to HvG T cell clonal ratios were high. The conclusions were limited by the relatively low number and heterogeneity of the intestinal transplant patients. GvH clones were found in recipient bone marrow, and some of the GvH clones appeared earlier in ileal mucosa or blood, which is consistent with an intestinal mucosal origin.

In the first month after transplant, blood samples were collected up to 4 times, and after that at least monthly when available. The receptor comes from a human patient who received an intestinal transplant, so some T cells may come from the graft donor. The sample in question was PBMCs, obtained about 800 days after a first intestinal transplant, on the day of a second.

CDR3 sequence: CATSAREQGPYEQYF. The DNA reads TGTGCCACCAGCGCGCGGGAACAGGGACCCTACGAGCAGTACTTC. The chain was built from TRBV15 and TRBJ2-7; the D match is possibly TRBD1 or TRBD2, with 6 bases aligned in each. V drops 5 bases and J drops 2 bases, leaving 16 bases in between. According to the germline V gene (reference sequence), CDR1 reads LNHNV and CDR2 reads YYDKDF. Reading from cysteine to phenylalanine, the CDR3 counts 15 amino acids. Solely the CDR3 DNA is kept, with 45 bases framed from the first base.